Described below is a single TCR beta chain sequence and its context. Its cognate antigen is unknown. This sample is part of a study of cytomegalovirus exposure and HLA in healthy donors. Study summary: It was reported in a later analysis that the 120 validation repertoires used the same platform as the 500 to 700 first-cohort repertoires. Overall study results and limits: Rarity held for most TCR sequences, but there were some public TCRs that occurred in many donors. In a later analysis, first-cohort TCR clusters were found to tend to co-occur in the 100 to 150 validation repertoires.

TCRdb's table, derived via immunoSEQ multiplex PCR, lists solely in-frame clones and lacks some. The sample holds 95,000 to 150,000 clones; approximately 95% are singletons and the top ten take about 1.8%. The material sequenced was PBMCs. The sequence was collected from a man aged 18-30 years in good health and CMV-seronegative.

The CDR3 region is CASSRTDREDTQYF. In nucleotides, the CDR3 is TGTGCCAGCAGCCGTACAGACAGGGAAGATACGCAGTATTTT. The rearrangement uses TRBV7-3 and TRBJ2-3; 7 bases are a match to TRBD1. The CDR3 totals 14 residues. V dropped 5 bases and J dropped 5; count of bases not matched to a gene: 7. The germline gives CDR1 SGHTA, CDR2 FQGTGA.